Detailed here is one T cell receptor beta chain. This specimen comes from a study of blood T cell repertoires in COVID-19. In the study overall: Acute-phase and convalescent COVID-19 samples originated in the United States, Italy and Spain. The cDNA or gDNA used as material had been derived from T cells, B-cell-depleted T cells, or PBMCs.

V shed 5 bases and J shed 3 bases, with 17 bases lying between them. Germline CDR1 MNHNY, CDR2 SVGAGI (reference sequence). The CDR3 spans 15 residues. Study processing details: By means of reference gene primer amplification, nucleated cell counts were estimated. Assay: immunoSEQ multiplex PCR; the TCRdb copy retains only in-frame clones and omits some. V and J calls and clone size are given by that table; D and trimming were obtained from the DNA. Among about 250,000 clones, approximately 86% were seen once, and the ten largest hold 1.5% to 2%. What was sequenced was peripheral blood. This receptor was taken from a woman aged 55-70 years who had recovered from COVID-19. The chain employs TRBV6-6 and TRBJ2-7; unclear D gene. CDR3 coding DNA: TGTGCCAGCAGTCCCGCCCAATCTAAAAGCTACGAGCAGTACTTC. Its protein product is CASSPAQSKSYEQYF.